This TCR beta chain is drawn from a study of OX40 agonist ivuxolimab in advanced cancers. Study-wide results and caveats: In the 0.1-3.0 mg/kg groups, partial responders showed among the lowest expansion. Dosing at 0.1 to 3.0 mg/kg was accompanied by clonal expansion of CD4+ and CD8+ blood T cells by week 6. Also showing low normalized T-cell clonal expansion were some of the nonresponders.

The V and J ends lost 7 bases and 3 bases, in that order; junction bases with no gene match: 4. Germline values: CDR1 SQVTM, CDR2 ANQGSEA. This CDR3 is built from 14 residues. Patients were ineligible given autoimmune disease history or systemic immunosuppression. To note about this clone: Its antigen is not identified.

Assay used: immunoSEQ multiplex PCR; TCRdb lists only in-frame clones, some missing. The data contain approximately 66,000 clones, about 85% of them singletons. The rearrangement uses TRBV29-1 and TRBJ2-6; 9 bases align to TRBD1. This TCR was recovered from an adult with an advanced solid tumor such as melanoma, head and neck, liver or kidney cancer. The starting material was CD4+ or CD8+ T cells sorted from blood, obtained in a trial of the OX40 agonist ivuxolimab. The CDR3 region has the DNA TGCAGCGCGCTGACAGGGGGTGGGGCCAACGTCCTGACTTTC. It is translated as CSALTGGGANVLTF. Drawing the rest from reference TRBV29-1 and TRBJ2-6, the complete variable domain is SAVISQKPSRDICQRGTSLTIQCQVDSQVTMMFWYRQQPGQSLTLIATANQGSEATYESGFVIDKFPISRPNLTFSTLTVSNMSPEDSSIYLCSALTGGGANVLTFGAGSRLTVL.